This T cell receptor (beta chain) comes out of a study of cytomegalovirus exposure and HLA in healthy donors. Across the study: HLA-typed donors were the source of approximately 85 million unique TCRs held in an early data release.

In the PCR, 60 Vbeta and 13 Jbeta primers were used. Profiling relied on immunoSEQ multiplex PCR, and the TCRdb table lists in-frame clones only, not all of them. The sample lists 170,000 or so clones, under 80% seen once, with roughly 13% in the top ten. Samples came from healthy bone marrow donors. Sequencing was carried out using PBMCs. This sequence was found in a woman in her fifties or sixties in good health and CMV-seropositive.

The DNA of the CDR3 is TGTGCCATCAATGCCGGGACAGGCTCCTACGAGCAGTACTTC. This codes for CAINAGTGSYEQYF. The V call is TRBV10-3, the J call TRBJ2-7; 8 bases align to TRBD1. This CDR3 contains 14 residues. Trimming removed 7 bases from V and 0 bases from J; junction bases left unmatched: 5. Germline V gene lookup returns CDR1 ENHRY and CDR2 SYGVKD.